This T cell receptor beta chain is from a study of Ad26.COV2.S vaccination and SARS-CoV-2 variants. Overall study results and limits: Post-vaccination breadth of spike-specific CD8+ and CD4+ T cell responses was reportedly substantial.

Repertoires were generated with immunoSEQ multiplex PCR, while TCRdb's copy carries only in-frame clones and drops some. The sample holds 350,000 to 450,000 clones, around 82% seen once. V was shortened by 0 bases and J by 5 bases, with 5 bases between the two germline ends. CDR3 length: 12 amino acids. The germline gives CDR1 MNHNS, CDR2 SASEGT. Treatment indicated: some 20 received Ad26.COV2.S at low or high dose, single or two shots; about 5 received placebo; per-sample allocation not given. The investigators took samples on day 63 after the first vaccine or placebo injection. As concerns this clone: Its antigen is still unknown.

The J gene is TRBJ2-7, the V gene TRBV6-1; D gene uncertain. This TCR derives from a person aged 18 to 59 who received the Ad26.COV2.S COVID-19 vaccine or a placebo. Sample: peripheral blood, taken in a trial of Ad26.COV2.S vaccine versus placebo. The CDR3 reads CASSEAGNEQYF. The CDR3, as DNA: TGTGCCAGCAGTGAAGCAGGAAACGAGCAGTACTTC.